This is a list of T cell receptor beta chains from one sample in a study of T cells in Graves' hyperthyroidism and ophthalmopathy. TCRdb analysed the multiplex PCR reads with MiXCR anew, one entry per CDR3 protein. The data contain about 150,000 distinct CDR3 sequences, about 20% of them singletons. Input material: blood. These receptors originate from a woman between 45 and 65 years old with Graves' hyperthyroidism that later progressed to Graves' ophthalmopathy. Both conserved end residues are part of each CDR3. A D gene is named only where the DNA matches it firmly. Clone sizes are given selectively: once, few, many, or a class where the clone is expanded.

TRBV4-1	TRBJ2-1	TRBD1	many	TGCGCCAGCAGCCAAGGGTGGAGACAGGGGGCGAGGAGGACCTACAATGAGCAGTTCTTC	CASSQGWRQGARRTYNEQFF
TRBV7-2	TRBJ2-3	-	many	TGTGCCAGCAGCTTAGAGGACGGAAGCGCGCAGTATTTT	CASSLEDGSAQYF
TRBV7-3	TRBJ1-1	TRBD1	-	TGTGCCAGCAGCTCACGCTCATCAACCACAGGGGGCGCAAAGGGGGAAGCTTTCTTT	CASSSRSSTTGGAKGEAFF
TRBV6-1	TRBJ2-5	TRBD1	few	TGTGCCAGCAGCACCTTGACAGGGCCGTACCAAGAGACCCAGTACTTC	CASSTLTGPYQETQYF
TRBV7-8	TRBJ1-2	TRBD1	many	TGTGCCAGCAGCCCCCGGGACAGGGGCGACTATGGCTACACCTTC	CASSPRDRGDYGYTF
TRBV20-1	TRBJ1-1	TRBD1	many	TGCAGTGCAGGCAGGGGGTCCACTGAAGCTTTCTTT	CSAGRGSTEAFF
TRBV19	TRBJ2-7	-	-	TGTGCCAGTAGTATAGCAGGAGCCCTGTCCTACGAGCAGTACTTC	CASSIAGALSYEQYF
TRBV28	TRBJ1-3	-	many	TGTGCCAGCAGGAGCAGCTCTGGAAACACCATATATTTT	CASRSSSGNTIYF
TRBV5-8	TRBJ2-1	TRBD2	many	TGTGCCAGCAGCAGGACTAGCAACAACTACTACAATGAGCAGTTCTTC	CASSRTSNNYYNEQFF
TRBV5-4	TRBJ2-7	-	few	TGTGCCAGCAGCTTGAAAGAGGGCTTATCCTACGAGCAGTACTTC	CASSLKEGLSYEQYF
TRBV7-9	TRBJ2-1	TRBD1	many	TGTGCCAGCAGCTTAGGCGGACAGGGATGGAATGAGCAGTTCTTC	CASSLGGQGWNEQFF
TRBV3-1	TRBJ2-7	-	many	TGTGCCAGCAGCCAACAAGCGGCCAGCTCCTACGAGCAGTACTTC	CASSQQAASSYEQYF
TRBV20-1	TRBJ2-2	-	-	TGCAGTGCCTCGCCCCACCAGGGGCCCTCGAACACCGGGGAGCTGTTTTTT	CSASPHQGPSNTGELFF
TRBV7-9	TRBJ2-5	TRBD2	many	TGTGCCAGCAGCCTATTAGCGGGAGAGGAGACCCAGTACTTC	CASSLLAGEETQYF
TRBV7-2	TRBJ1-5	TRBD1	many	TGTGCCAGCAGCTCCGCGACAGGGGGCAATCAGCCCCAGCATTTT	CASSSATGGNQPQHF
TRBV3-1	TRBJ1-1	-	-	TGTGCCAGCAGCCCCACGGTCATTTTTGGGGGAGCTTTCTTT	CASSPTVIFGGAFF
TRBV11-3	TRBJ2-1	TRBD2	-	TGTGCCAGCAGCTCCCCTAGCGGGGGAGTCGAAGTCCCCCACAATGAGCAGTTCTTC	CASSSPSGGVEVPHNEQFF
TRBV30	TRBJ2-7	TRBD1	many	TGTGCCTGGAGTGTACCTCAACAGGGGCGGGACGAGCAGTACTTC	CAWSVPQQGRDEQYF
TRBV6-5	TRBJ2-2	-	-	TGTGCCAGCAGTTACCCCCACACCGGGGAGCTGTTTTTT	CASSYPHTGELFF
TRBV7-9	TRBJ2-7	-	-	TGTGCCAGCAGCTTATGGGGCAACTACGAGCAGTACTTC	CASSLWGNYEQYF
TRBV30	TRBJ1-1	-	many	TGTGCCTGGAGTACCGGATCCGGGTGGCACACTGAAGCTTTCTTT	CAWSTGSGWHTEAFF
TRBV5-1	TRBJ2-5	-	-	TGCGCCAGCAGCTTGGAGTGGCAAGAGACCCAGTACTTC	CASSLEWQETQYF
TRBV5-1	TRBJ2-1	TRBD2	-	TGCGCCAGCAGCTTGGGACTAGCGGGACGCCCCTCCTACAATGAGCAGTTCTTC	CASSLGLAGRPSYNEQFF
TRBV14	TRBJ1-1	-	few	TGTGCCAGCAGCCGCCTGGTTGGGACTGAAGCTTTCTTT	CASSRLVGTEAFF
TRBV2	TRBJ2-2	TRBD1	-	TGTGCCAGTAGTGCCCGGGACAGGGTCACCGGGGAGCTGTTTTTT	CASSARDRVTGELFF
TRBV28	TRBJ1-1	-	few	TGTGCCAGCAGTTTTGGGGCTCGAACTGAAGCTTTCTTT	CASSFGARTEAFF
TRBV6-2/TRBV6-3	TRBJ1-2	-	-	TGTGCCAGCACCCTAATGGGCTATGGCTACACCTTC	CASTLMGYGYTF
TRBV20-1	TRBJ1-1	-	many	TGCAGTGCTAGAGATCCGGGGGTCGGCGACACTGAAGCTTTCTTT	CSARDPGVGDTEAFF
TRBV2	TRBJ2-5	-	many	TGTGCCAGCAGTGTTCGGAAGACCCAGTACTTC	CASSVRKTQYF
TRBV30	TRBJ2-7	-	many	TGTGCCTGGAGTCTTAACCCCTACGAGCAGTACTTC	CAWSLNPYEQYF
TRBV20-1	TRBJ2-2	-	many	TGCAGTGCACCGCAGAGGCTAAACACCGGGGAGCTGTTTTTT	CSAPQRLNTGELFF
TRBV5-6	TRBJ2-7	-	many	TGTGCCAGCAGCTTGTGGTCACAGCCCTACGAGCAGTACTTC	CASSLWSQPYEQYF
TRBV20-1	TRBJ2-7	TRBD2	many	TGCAGTGCTAGCGTAACTAGCGGGAGACGATCCGAGCAGTACTTC	CSASVTSGRRSEQYF
TRBV18	TRBJ2-5	-	many	TGTGCCAGCTCACCACCCGGGCACCAAGAGACCCAGTACTTC	CASSPPGHQETQYF
TRBV29-1	TRBJ2-7	-	-	TGCAGCGTTATTACCGGGGCGGGTACCTACGAGCAGTACTTC	CSVITGAGTYEQYF
TRBV5-1	TRBJ2-2	-	few	TGCGCCAGCAGCAGGGGGTCGGGAGTTACCGGGGAGCTGTTTTTT	CASSRGSGVTGELFF
TRBV3-1	TRBJ1-2	-	many	TGTGCCAGCAGCCTATTCGAAGACGGCTACACCTTC	CASSLFEDGYTF
TRBV6-1	TRBJ1-3	TRBD1	few	TGTGCCAGCAGTCGCGGACAGGGTTCCATCTCTGGAAACACCATATATTTT	CASSRGQGSISGNTIYF
TRBV7-9	TRBJ2-2	TRBD1	many	TGTGCCAGCATCCCCCGGGTAGGGGGCAGCACCGGGGAGCTGTTTTTT	CASIPRVGGSTGELFF
TRBV28	TRBJ1-4	-	-	TGTGCCAGCAGCTTCAAGGGCTTCAATGAAAAACTGTTTTTT	CASSFKGFNEKLFF
TRBV5-1	TRBJ1-5	-	-	TGCGCCAGCAGCCTCGGCGACAGTCTAAATCAGCCCCAGCATTTT	CASSLGDSLNQPQHF
TRBV15	TRBJ1-2	-	-	TGTGCCACCAGCAGAGATTGGGATGGCTACACCTTC	CATSRDWDGYTF